These T cell receptor beta chains were read from a single sample in a study of blood T cell repertoires in COVID-19. Some clones are missing from TCRdb's copy, which holds only in-frame ones; the method was immunoSEQ multiplex PCR. The data show approximately 260,000 clones, with more than 75% seen just once and 9.5% to 15% held by the top ten. Sequenced material: peripheral blood. These receptors were taken from a woman aged 55-69 years with active or convalescent COVID-19. Both conserved end residues are part of each CDR3. D genes are given only for firm matches. The listing skips clone size in some rows; elsewhere it reads once, few, many or a size class.

16	NA	TRBV5-6	TRBJ2-2	NA	CASSLLATVNTGELFF	TGTGCCAGCAGCTTATTGGCAACAGTGAACACCGGGGAGCTGTTTTTT
11	NA	TRBV20-1	TRBJ1-1	NA	CSARATSGAFF	TGCAGTGCTAGGGCGACCTCGGGGGCTTTCTTT
16	NA	TRBV5-1	TRBJ2-1	TRBD2	CASSLGLAGGSNEQFF	TGCGCCAGCAGCTTGGGTCTGGCGGGGGGCTCCAATGAGCAGTTCTTC
15	once	TRBV29-1	TRBJ2-5	TRBD1	CSTPRTGSSRETQYF	TGCAGCACCCCACGGACAGGATCTTCCCGAGAGACCCAGTACTTC
13	NA	TRBV4-3	TRBJ1-5	TRBD1	CASSLDRGQPQHF	TGCGCCAGCAGCCTTGACAGGGGTCAGCCCCAGCATTTT
13	NA	TRBV28	TRBJ2-1	TRBD2	CASSGGGYNEQFF	TGTGCCAGCAGCGGCGGGGGGTACAATGAGCAGTTCTTC
14	once	TRBV7-3	TRBJ1-1	TRBD1	CASSFDRGPGEAFF	TGTGCCAGCAGCTTCGACAGGGGACCGGGTGAAGCTTTCTTT
16	NA	TRBV7-6	TRBJ2-5	TRBD2	CASSLRGAGGPETQYF	TGTGCCAGCAGCTTAAGGGGAGCGGGGGGGCCAGAGACCCAGTACTTC
15	NA	TRBV5-6	TRBJ1-1	TRBD1	CASSITTGLGTEAFF	TGTGCCAGCAGCATAACGACAGGGCTGGGCACTGAAGCTTTCTTT
14	NA	TRBV1	TRBJ2-7	NA	CTSSRHVLSYEQYF	TGCACCAGCAGCCGGCACGTTTTAAGCTACGAGCAGTACTTC
14	few	TRBV2	TRBJ2-7	NA	CASSELGPYGEQYF	TGTGCCAGCAGTGAATTGGGGCCCTACGGCGAGCAGTACTTC
14	few	TRBV27	TRBJ1-2	NA	CASSPRDPNYGYTF	TGTGCCAGCAGTCCCCGAGATCCTAACTATGGCTACACCTTC
15	NA	TRBV19	TRBJ2-3	TRBD1	CASSLGGRASDTQYF	TGTGCCAGCTCCCTAGGGGGCAGGGCCTCAGATACGCAGTATTTT
13	few	TRBV27	TRBJ2-7	NA	CASKRASTYEQYF	TGTGCCAGCAAGAGGGCCAGCACCTACGAGCAGTACTTC
17	few	TRBV4-1	TRBJ2-7	TRBD2	CASSLGSASGGLYEQYF	TGCGCCAGCAGCCTTGGGTCGGCTAGCGGGGGTCTCTACGAGCAGTACTTC
13	NA	TRBV6-5	TRBJ1-2	NA	CASSPSQGGGYTF	TGTGCCAGCAGTCCAAGCCAGGGTGGTGGCTACACCTTC
13	NA	TRBV6-5	TRBJ1-2	NA	CASRRSGYHGYTF	TGTGCCAGCAGGCGGTCGGGGTATCATGGCTACACCTTC
13	few	TRBV5-6	TRBJ1-1	NA	CASSLWGGTEAFF	TGTGCCAGCAGCTTGTGGGGGGGTACTGAAGCTTTCTTT
17	NA	TRBV4-3	TRBJ2-3	TRBD2	CASSQEVARTRTDTQYF	TGCGCCAGCAGCCAAGAGGTAGCCAGGACTAGGACAGATACGCAGTATTTT
18	few	TRBV6-1	TRBJ1-3	NA	CASSEAQLLGGSGNTIYF	TGTGCCAGCAGTGAAGCGCAATTGCTGGGAGGATCTGGAAACACCATATATTTT
17	many	TRBV10-2	TRBJ2-3	NA	CASSEPATRSSTDTQYF	TGCGCCAGCAGTGAGCCTGCCACTAGATCTAGCACAGATACGCAGTATTTT
16	NA	TRBV4-2	TRBJ1-1	TRBD1	CASSQDGGQRNTEAFF	TGTGCCAGCAGCCAAGATGGGGGACAGCGAAACACTGAAGCTTTCTTT
14	once	TRBV25-1	TRBJ1-2	NA	CASSGTDSVYGYTF	TGTGCCAGCAGTGGGACGGACAGTGTCTATGGCTACACCTTC
17	NA	TRBV7-9	TRBJ2-6	NA	CASRRAGSRTGANVLTF	TGTGCCAGCCGCCGGGCGGGGTCTCGTACTGGGGCCAACGTCCTGACTTTC
15	NA	TRBV7-2	TRBJ2-1	NA	CASSLSPVSYNEQFF	TGTGCCAGCAGCTTATCGCCAGTCAGCTACAATGAGCAGTTCTTC
15	once	TRBV7-2	TRBJ2-3	TRBD2	CASSLDPGGRDTQYF	TGTGCCAGCAGCTTAGATCCGGGGGGACGTGATACGCAGTATTTT
12	once	TRBV5-1	TRBJ2-1	NA	CASSLVDNEQFF	TGCGCCAGCAGCCTGGTAGACAATGAGCAGTTCTTC
14	NA	TRBV4-1	TRBJ2-7	TRBD2	CASSQVRGGDEQYF	TGCGCCAGCAGCCAAGTGCGGGGAGGGGACGAGCAGTACTTC
14	few	TRBV11-3	TRBJ1-3	NA	CASSPTGSGNTIYF	TGTGCCAGCAGCCCCACAGGTTCCGGAAACACCATATATTTT
14	NA	TRBV29-1	TRBJ2-2	TRBD1	CSVQQGANTGELFF	TGCAGCGTCCAACAGGGGGCGAACACCGGGGAGCTGTTTTTT
14	few	TRBV5-1	TRBJ1-2	TRBD1	CASSLEQQGYGYTF	TGCGCCAGCAGCTTGGAGCAACAGGGGTATGGCTACACCTTC
11	NA	TRBV30	TRBJ1-5	NA	CAWGRGQPQHF	TGTGCCTGGGGAAGGGGTCAGCCCCAGCATTTT
17	few	TRBV4-3	TRBJ1-2	NA	CASSPRSAPGANYGYTF	TGCGCCAGCAGCCCGCGCAGCGCCCCAGGGGCTAACTATGGCTACACCTTC
12	NA	TRBV29-1	TRBJ2-5	NA	CSVEIQGFTQYF	TGCAGCGTTGAAATCCAGGGATTTACCCAGTACTTC
16	NA	TRBV18	TRBJ2-5	TRBD1	CASSPPTGTGGETQYF	TGTGCCAGCTCACCACCCACCGGGACAGGAGGGGAGACCCAGTACTTC
15	few	TRBV5-1	TRBJ1-6	NA	CASKRRPGEGSPLHF	TGCGCCAGCAAAAGGAGGCCAGGGGAGGGTTCACCCCTCCACTTT
14	NA	TRBV28	TRBJ1-2	TRBD1	CASRPGQANYGYTF	TGTGCCAGCAGGCCGGGACAGGCAAACTATGGCTACACCTTC
15	NA	TRBV2	TRBJ1-5	NA	CASRATESLNQPQHF	TGTGCCAGCAGGGCTACGGAGTCCCTAAATCAGCCCCAGCATTTT
15	NA	TRBV6-6	TRBJ2-5	TRBD2	CASSYLLAGAETQYF	TGTGCCAGCAGTTACCTCCTAGCGGGGGCTGAGACCCAGTACTTC
14	NA	TRBV7-8	TRBJ2-5	NA	CASSPRGSQETQYF	TGTGCCAGCAGCCCCCGGGGAAGTCAAGAGACCCAGTACTTC
15	NA	TRBV11-2	TRBJ1-3	NA	CASSLRGTGGNTIYF	TGTGCCAGCAGCCTGAGGGGGACGGGGGGAAACACCATATATTTT
14	NA	TRBV5-4	TRBJ2-7	NA	CASSLRLLPYEQYF	TGTGCCAGCAGTTTGAGACTCCTGCCCTACGAGCAGTACTTC
15	many	TRBV4-1	TRBJ1-5	NA	CASSRTDTPYQPQHF	TGCGCCAGCAGCCGGACGGACACCCCTTATCAGCCCCAGCATTTT
16	NA	TRBV12-5	TRBJ1-2	NA	CASGLGGQGTAYGYTF	TGTGCTAGTGGTTTGGGCGGGCAGGGGACGGCATATGGCTACACCTTC
17	NA	TRBV7-9	TRBJ1-4	NA	CASSFRRGASTNEKLFF	TGTGCCAGCAGCTTCCGCCGGGGGGCCTCAACTAATGAAAAACTGTTTTTT
16	NA	TRBV6-6	TRBJ1-2	NA	CASSYYTAREGNGYTF	TGTGCCAGCAGTTACTACACCGCTAGGGAGGGTAATGGCTACACCTTC
9	many	TRBV9	TRBJ1-2	NA	CASSVAYTF	TGTGCCAGCAGCGTAGCTTACACCTTC
12	NA	TRBV30	TRBJ1-2	NA	CAWSPELYGYTF	TGTGCCTGGAGTCCGGAGCTCTATGGCTACACCTTC
16	NA	TRBV4-1	TRBJ2-3	NA	CASSQELAQGTDTQYF	TGCGCCAGCAGCCAAGAATTGGCGCAGGGTACAGATACGCAGTATTTT
13	NA	TRBV27	TRBJ2-1	NA	CASSFSVTNEQFF	TGTGCCAGCAGTTTCTCCGTAACTAATGAGCAGTTCTTC
13	few	TRBV19	TRBJ2-2	TRBD1	CAITGTATGELFF	TGTGCCATAACCGGGACAGCCACCGGGGAGCTGTTTTTT
17	NA	TRBV6-1	TRBJ2-6	NA	CASSEGTDFSGANVLTF	TGTGCCAGCAGTGAAGGGACGGACTTCTCTGGGGCCAACGTCCTGACTTTC
12	NA	TRBV12-3/TRBV12-4	TRBJ1-1	NA	CASSLAAGRAFF	TGTGCCAGCAGTTTAGCGGCGGGTCGGGCTTTCTTT
12	once	TRBV29-1	TRBJ2-7	TRBD1	CSVGQGVYEQYF	TGCAGCGTGGGACAGGGCGTTTACGAGCAGTACTTC
13	NA	TRBV6-5	TRBJ1-2	NA	CASSQGVSYGYTF	TGTGCCAGCAGTCAGGGTGTGAGCTATGGCTACACCTTC
15	NA	TRBV5-8	TRBJ1-1	NA	CASSLSRRMNTEAFF	TGTGCCAGCAGCTTGAGCCGCCGAATGAACACTGAAGCTTTCTTT
15	few	TRBV4-3	TRBJ1-6	NA	CASSQDVGLRSPLHF	TGCGCCAGCAGCCAAGATGTGGGCCTCAGATCACCCCTCCACTTT
14	NA	TRBV3-1/TRBV3-2	TRBJ1-1	NA	CASSQAGLGTEAFF	TGTGCCAGCAGCCAAGCAGGGCTGGGCACTGAAGCTTTCTTT
16	NA	TRBV3-1/TRBV3-2	TRBJ2-5	TRBD2	CASSQDPAGGRETQYF	TGTGCCAGCAGCCAAGATCCAGCGGGGGGGAGGGAGACCCAGTACTTC